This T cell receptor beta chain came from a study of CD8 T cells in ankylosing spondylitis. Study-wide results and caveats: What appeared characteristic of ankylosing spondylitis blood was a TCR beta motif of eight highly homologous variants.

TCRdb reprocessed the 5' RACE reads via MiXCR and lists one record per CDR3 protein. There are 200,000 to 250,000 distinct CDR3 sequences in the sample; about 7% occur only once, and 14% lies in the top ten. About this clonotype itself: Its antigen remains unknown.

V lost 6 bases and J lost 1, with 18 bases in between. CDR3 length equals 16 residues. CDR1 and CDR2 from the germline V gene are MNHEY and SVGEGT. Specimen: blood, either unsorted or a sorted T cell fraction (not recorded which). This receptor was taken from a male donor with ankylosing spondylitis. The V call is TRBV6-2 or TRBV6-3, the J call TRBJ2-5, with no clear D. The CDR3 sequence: CASSLARRHLQETQYF. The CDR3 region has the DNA TGTGCCAGCAGCCTTGCCAGAAGGCACCTCCAAGAGACCCAGTACTTC.